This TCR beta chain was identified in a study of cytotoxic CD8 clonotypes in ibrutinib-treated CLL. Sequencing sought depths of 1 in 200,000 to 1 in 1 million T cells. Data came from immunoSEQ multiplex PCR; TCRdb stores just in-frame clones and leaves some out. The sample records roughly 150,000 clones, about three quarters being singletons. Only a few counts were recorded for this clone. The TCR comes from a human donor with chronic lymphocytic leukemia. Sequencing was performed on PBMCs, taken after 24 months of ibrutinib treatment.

In nucleotides, the CDR3 is TGTGCCAGCAGTTACCGCCCTAACAGCTATGGCTACACCTTC. This sequence encodes CASSYRPNSYGYTF. This chain joins TRBV6-5 and TRBJ1-2; D not certain. Looked up from germline, CDR1 is MNHEY and CDR2 is SVGAGI. The CDR3 has 14 amino acids. The V gene lost 2 bases and the J gene lost 4 bases, with 11 bases spanning the gap.